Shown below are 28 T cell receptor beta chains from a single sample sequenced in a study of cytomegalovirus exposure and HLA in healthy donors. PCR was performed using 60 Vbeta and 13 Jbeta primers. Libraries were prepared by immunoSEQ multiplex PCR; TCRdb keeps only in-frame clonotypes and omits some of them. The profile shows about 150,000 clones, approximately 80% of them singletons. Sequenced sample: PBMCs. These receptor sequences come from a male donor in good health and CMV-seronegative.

The CDR3 nucleotides read TGTGCCAGCAGCTTGAGTGGGCTGGGTGGAAACACCATATATTTT. This sequence encodes CASSLSGLGGNTIYF. The rearrangement joins TRBV5-6 to TRBJ1-3; D is unclear. CDR3 size: 15 residues. Looked up from germline, CDR1 is SGHDT and CDR2 is YYEEEE. V was clipped by 1 base and J by 3 bases, with 11 bases between them.

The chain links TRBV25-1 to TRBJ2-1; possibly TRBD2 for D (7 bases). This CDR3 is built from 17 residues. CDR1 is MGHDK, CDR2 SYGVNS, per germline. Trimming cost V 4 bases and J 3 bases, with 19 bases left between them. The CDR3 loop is CASSAHGGGRGYNEQFF. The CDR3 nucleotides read TGTGCCAGCAGTGCCCACGGCGGGGGCCGTGGCTACAATGAGCAGTTCTTC.

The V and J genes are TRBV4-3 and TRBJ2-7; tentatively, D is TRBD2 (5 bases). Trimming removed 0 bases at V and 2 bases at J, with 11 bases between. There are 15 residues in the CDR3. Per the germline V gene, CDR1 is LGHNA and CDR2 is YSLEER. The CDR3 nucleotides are TGCGCCAGCAGCCAAGAGAAGGATAGCGCCTACGAGCAGTACTTC. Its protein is CASSQEKDSAYEQYF.

Written as DNA, the CDR3 is TGTGCCAGCAGTCGGGACAGGGATGAGACCCAGTACTTC. Protein sequence: CASSRDRDETQYF. V usage is TRBV7-8 and J usage is TRBJ2-5, with TRBD1 matching 9 bases. V dropped 6 bases and J dropped 5; count of bases not matched to a gene: 4. Per germline, CDR1 SGHVS and CDR2 FQNEAQ. There are 13 residues in the CDR3.

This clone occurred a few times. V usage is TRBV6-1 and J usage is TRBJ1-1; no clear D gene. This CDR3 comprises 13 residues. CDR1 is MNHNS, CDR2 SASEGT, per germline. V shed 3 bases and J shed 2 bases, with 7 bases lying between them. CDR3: CASSDRANTEAFF. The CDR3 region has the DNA TGTGCCAGCAGTGATAGAGCTAACACTGAAGCTTTCTTT.

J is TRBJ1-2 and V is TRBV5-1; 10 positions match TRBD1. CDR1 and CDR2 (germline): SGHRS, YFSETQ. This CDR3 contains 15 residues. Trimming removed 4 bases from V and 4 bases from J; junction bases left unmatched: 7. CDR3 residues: CASSPGTGAAYGYTF. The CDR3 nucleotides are TGCGCCAGCAGCCCCGGGACAGGGGCTGCCTATGGCTACACCTTC. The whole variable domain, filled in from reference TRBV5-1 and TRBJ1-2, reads KAGVTQTPRYLIKTRGQQVTLSCSPISGHRSVSWYQQTPGQGLQFLFEYFSETQRNKGNFPGRFSGRQFSNSRSEMNVSTLELGDSALYLCASSPGTGAAYGYTFGSGTRLTVV.

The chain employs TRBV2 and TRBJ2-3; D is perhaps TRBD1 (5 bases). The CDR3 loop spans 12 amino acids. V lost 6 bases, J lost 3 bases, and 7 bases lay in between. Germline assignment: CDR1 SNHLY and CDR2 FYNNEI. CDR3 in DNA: TGTGCCAGCAGGGGGCCTACAGATACGCAGTATTTT. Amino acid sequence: CASRGPTDTQYF.

Here the CDR3 reads CASSSRGQAHYEQYF. The CDR3 DNA follows: TGTGCCAGCAGTTCGAGGGGACAGGCCCACTACGAGCAGTACTTC. The chain has TRBV27 and TRBJ2-7; 8 bases fit TRBD1. Germline V gives CDR1 MNHEY, CDR2 SMNVEV (reference sequence). V lost 4 bases and J lost 3; bases outside the gene matches: 8. The CDR3 totals 15 residues.

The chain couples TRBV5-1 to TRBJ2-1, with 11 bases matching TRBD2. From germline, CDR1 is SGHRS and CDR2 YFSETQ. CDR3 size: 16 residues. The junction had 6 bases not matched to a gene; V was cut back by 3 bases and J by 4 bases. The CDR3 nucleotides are TGCGCCAGCAGCTCAAACCTAGCGGGAGGATACAATGAGCAGTTCTTC. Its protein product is CASSSNLAGGYNEQFF.

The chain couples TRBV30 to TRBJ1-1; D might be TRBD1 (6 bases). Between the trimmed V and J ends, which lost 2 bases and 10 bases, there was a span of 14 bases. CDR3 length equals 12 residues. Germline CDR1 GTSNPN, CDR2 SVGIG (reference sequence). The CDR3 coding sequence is TGTGCCTGGAGTCCCCCGGGGGGCCGAGCTTTCTTT. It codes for CAWSPPGGRAFF.

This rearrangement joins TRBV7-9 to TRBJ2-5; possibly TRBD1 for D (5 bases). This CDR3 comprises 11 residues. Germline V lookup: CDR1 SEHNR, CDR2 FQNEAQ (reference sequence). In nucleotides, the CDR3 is TGTTCCTTTAGGGGTCAGGAGACCCAGTACTTC. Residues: CSFRGQETQYF.

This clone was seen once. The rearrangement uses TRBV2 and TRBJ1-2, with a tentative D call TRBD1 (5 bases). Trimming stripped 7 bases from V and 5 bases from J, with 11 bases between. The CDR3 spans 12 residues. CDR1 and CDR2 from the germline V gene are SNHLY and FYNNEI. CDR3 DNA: TGTGCCAGCACCAGGGATGGGTATGGCTACACCTTC. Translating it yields CASTRDGYGYTF.

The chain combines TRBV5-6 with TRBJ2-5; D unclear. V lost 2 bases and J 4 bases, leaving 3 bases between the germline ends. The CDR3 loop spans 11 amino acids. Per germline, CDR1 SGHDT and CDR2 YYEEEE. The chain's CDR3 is CASSFSETQYF. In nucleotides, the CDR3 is TGTGCCAGCAGCTTCTCAGAGACCCAGTACTTC. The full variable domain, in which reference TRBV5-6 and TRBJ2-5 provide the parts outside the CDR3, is DAGVTQSPTHLIKTRGQQVTLRCSPKSGHDTVSWYQQALGQGPQFIFQYYEEEERQRGNFPDRFSGHQFPNYSSELNVNALLLGDSALYLCASSFSETQYFGPGTRLLVL.

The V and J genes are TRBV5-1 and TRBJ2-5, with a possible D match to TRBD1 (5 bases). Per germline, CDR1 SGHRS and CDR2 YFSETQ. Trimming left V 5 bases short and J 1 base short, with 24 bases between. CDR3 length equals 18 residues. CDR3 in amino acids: CASSFPGPRVWGQETQYF. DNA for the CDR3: TGCGCCAGCAGTTTTCCCGGCCCCAGGGTTTGGGGCCAAGAGACCCAGTACTTC.

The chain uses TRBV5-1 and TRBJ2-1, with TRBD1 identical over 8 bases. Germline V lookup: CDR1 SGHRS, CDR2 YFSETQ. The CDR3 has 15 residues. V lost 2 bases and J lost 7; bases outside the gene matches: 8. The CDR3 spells CASSFGQGFRNEQFF. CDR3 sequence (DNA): TGCGCCAGCAGCTTCGGACAGGGATTTCGGAATGAGCAGTTCTTC.

The CDR3 loop reads CASSYRGQRNYGYTF. The CDR3 nucleotides read TGTGCCAGCAGTTACCGGGGACAGAGAAACTATGGCTACACCTTC. This sequence joins TRBV6-5 and TRBJ1-2; TRBD1 aligns across 7 bases. CDR1 MNHEY and CDR2 SVGAGI come from the germline V gene. The CDR3 has 15 residues. Germline trimming cut 2 bases from V and 2 bases from J; bases unmatched to any gene: 5.

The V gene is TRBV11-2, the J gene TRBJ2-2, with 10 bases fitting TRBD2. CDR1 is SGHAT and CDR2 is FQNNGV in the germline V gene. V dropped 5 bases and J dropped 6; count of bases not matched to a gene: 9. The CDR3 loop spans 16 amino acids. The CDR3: CASSILAGVVSGELFF. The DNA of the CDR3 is TGTGCCAGCAGCATTCTAGCGGGAGTTGTGTCCGGGGAGCTGTTTTTT.

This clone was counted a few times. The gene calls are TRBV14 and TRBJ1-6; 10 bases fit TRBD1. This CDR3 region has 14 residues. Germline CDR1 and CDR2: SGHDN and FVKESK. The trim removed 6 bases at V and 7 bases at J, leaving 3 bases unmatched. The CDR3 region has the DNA TGTGCCAGCAGTCCGGGACAGGGGAATTCACCCCTCCACTTT. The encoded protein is CASSPGQGNSPLHF.

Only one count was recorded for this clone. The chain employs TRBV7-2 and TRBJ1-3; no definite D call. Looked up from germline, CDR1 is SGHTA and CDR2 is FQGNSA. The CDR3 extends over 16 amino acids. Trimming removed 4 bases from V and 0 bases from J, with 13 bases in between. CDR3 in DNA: TGTGCCAGCAGCTCTGGGCCGGTCTCCTCTGGAAACACCATATATTTT. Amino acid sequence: CASSSGPVSSGNTIYF.

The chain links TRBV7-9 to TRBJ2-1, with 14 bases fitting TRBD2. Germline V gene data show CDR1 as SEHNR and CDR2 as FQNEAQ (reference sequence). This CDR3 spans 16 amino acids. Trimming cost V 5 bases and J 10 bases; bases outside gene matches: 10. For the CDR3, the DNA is TGTGCCAGCAGCCGCGGGACTAGCGGGGGACCGGGGGAGCAGTTCTTC. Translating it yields CASSRGTSGGPGEQFF.

Here the CDR3 reads CASSLGQGIDEQYF. Here the CDR3 DNA reads TGCGCCAGCAGCCTCGGACAGGGGATCGACGAGCAGTACTTC. The J gene is TRBJ2-7, the V gene TRBV4-1, with 9 nucleotides matching TRBD1. From germline, CDR1 is MGHRA and CDR2 YSYEKL. V lost 4 bases to trimming and J lost 5 bases; unmatched junction nucleotides: 6. The CDR3 extends over 14 amino acids.

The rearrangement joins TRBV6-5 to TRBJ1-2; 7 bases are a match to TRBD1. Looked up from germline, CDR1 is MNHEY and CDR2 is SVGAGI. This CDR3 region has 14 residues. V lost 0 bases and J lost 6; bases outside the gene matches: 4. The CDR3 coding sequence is TGTGCCAGCAGTTACTCGAGACAGGGCGATGGCTACACCTTC. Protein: CASSYSRQGDGYTF.

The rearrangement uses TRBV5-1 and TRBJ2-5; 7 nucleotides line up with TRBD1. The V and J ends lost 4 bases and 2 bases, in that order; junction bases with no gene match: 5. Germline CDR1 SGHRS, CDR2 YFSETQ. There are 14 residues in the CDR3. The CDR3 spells CASSTTGDQETQYF. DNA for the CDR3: TGCGCCAGCAGCACAACAGGGGATCAAGAGACCCAGTACTTC.

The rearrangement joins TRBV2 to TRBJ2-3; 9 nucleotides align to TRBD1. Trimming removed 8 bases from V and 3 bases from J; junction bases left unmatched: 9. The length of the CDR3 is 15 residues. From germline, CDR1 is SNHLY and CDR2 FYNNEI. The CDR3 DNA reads TGTGCCAGCCTCCCGAACAGGGGGCTGACAGATACGCAGTATTTT. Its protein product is CASLPNRGLTDTQYF.

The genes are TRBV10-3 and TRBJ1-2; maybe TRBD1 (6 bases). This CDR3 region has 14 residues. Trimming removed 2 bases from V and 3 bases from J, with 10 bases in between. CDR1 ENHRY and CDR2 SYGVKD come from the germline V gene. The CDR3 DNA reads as TGTGCCATCAGTGAGCACAGGGTTTACTATGGCTACACCTTC. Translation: CAISEHRVYYGYTF.

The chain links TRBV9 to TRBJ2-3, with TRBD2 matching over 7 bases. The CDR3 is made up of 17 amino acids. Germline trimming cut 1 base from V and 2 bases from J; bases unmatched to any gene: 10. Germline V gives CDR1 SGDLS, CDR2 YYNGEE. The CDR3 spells CASSVSPAGRNTDTQYF. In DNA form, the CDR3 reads TGTGCCAGCAGCGTAAGTCCAGCGGGGAGAAACACAGATACGCAGTATTTT.

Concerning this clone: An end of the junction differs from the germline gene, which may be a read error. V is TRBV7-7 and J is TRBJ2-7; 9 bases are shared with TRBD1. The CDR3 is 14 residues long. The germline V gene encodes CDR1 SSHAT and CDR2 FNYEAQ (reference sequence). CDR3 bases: TGTGCTAGCAGCCCCGGACAGGGGAGCAACGAGCAGTACTTC. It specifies CASSPGQGSNEQYF.

Here the CDR3 reads CASSRGLDRETQYF. The CDR3 nucleotides read TGCGCCAGCAGCCGAGGATTGGATCGGGAGACCCAGTACTTC. The chain recombines TRBV5-1 with TRBJ2-5; D is uncertain. The germline V and J ends were trimmed by 4 bases and 5 bases, with 15 bases remaining between them. The CDR3 extends over 14 amino acids. Germline V gives CDR1 SGHRS, CDR2 YFSETQ.